This TCR beta chain came from a study of response to subunit inactivated influenza vaccine. Study-level results: Each seasonal influenza vaccination recruits few new T cells, the authors suggested.

Comment on this clonotype: Its antigen is not known.

The V and J ends lost 0 bases and 4 bases, in that order; junction bases with no gene match: 2. Germline CDR1 LGHDT, CDR2 YNNKEL (reference sequence). This CDR3 region has 16 residues. TCRdb processed the RT-PCR reads anew with MiXCR; each CDR3 protein has one entry. The data contain around 790,000 distinct CDR3 sequences, 21% of them singletons. The TCR was taken from a man aged 45-65 years who received an inactivated influenza vaccine. V usage is TRBV3-1 and J usage is TRBJ2-1; 11 bases are a match to TRBD2. This specimen consisted of PBMCs from blood, obtained 5 days after vaccination. CDR3 sequence: CASSQEGLAAYNEQFF. The CDR3 nucleotides read TGTGCCAGCAGCCAAGAGGGACTAGCGGCTTACAATGAGCAGTTCTTC.